A single sample gave rise to the 13 T cell receptor beta chains below, sequenced in a study of blood T cell repertoires in COVID-19. The method was immunoSEQ multiplex PCR; TCRdb's version includes in-frame clones alone and lacks a portion of them. The sample contains 29,000 or so clones, 80% to 90% of which appear only once. Sequencing was carried out using peripheral blood. All receptors derive from a man aged 55 to 70 with acute or convalescent COVID-19.

The chain employs TRBV5-1 and TRBJ2-5, with 12 nucleotides matching TRBD2. The CDR3 consists of 15 residues. Germline values: CDR1 SGHRS, CDR2 YFSETQ. After removal of 6 bases from V and 5 bases from J, the junction contained 8 bases not matched to a gene. CDR3 nucleotide sequence: TGCGCCAGCACCCTAGCGGGGGGGCCAGGGGAGACCCAGTACTTC. It codes for CASTLAGGPGETQYF.

The J gene is TRBJ2-1, the V gene TRBV18; 9 bases fit TRBD1. J lost 0 bases, V lost 1 base, and 4 bases had no gene match. This CDR3 comprises 17 residues. Germline CDR1 is KGHSH and CDR2 is LQKENI. CDR3 sequence (DNA): TGTGCCAGCTCACCACAGGGACAGGGACTCTCCTACAATGAGCAGTTCTTC. Protein: CASSPQGQGLSYNEQFF.

J is TRBJ1-2 and V is TRBV3-1 (or the pseudogene TRBV3-2), with 10 bases lining up with TRBD1. The J segment lost 7 bases and the V segment lost 4 bases, leaving 6 bases of the junction unmatched. Per the germline V gene, CDR1 is LGHDT and CDR2 is YNNKEL (reference sequence). The CDR3 is made up of 14 amino acids. This chain's CDR3 is CASSPGDRGPGYTF. The CDR3 DNA sequence: TGTGCCAGCAGCCCCGGGGACAGGGGTCCTGGCTACACCTTC.

V is TRBV18 and J is TRBJ2-7; 15 bases map to TRBD2. The V segment lost 5 bases and the J segment 5 bases; nucleotides outside the gene matches: 7. The CDR3 contains 16 residues. Germline CDR1 reads KGHSH; CDR2 reads LQKENI. The CDR3 nucleotides are TGTGCCAGCTCAGCCGGACTAGCGGGGGGGCGTAACGAGCAGTACTTC. This gives the protein CASSAGLAGGRNEQYF.

V gene TRBV29-1 combines with J gene TRBJ1-3, with a tentative D call TRBD1 (5 bases). The germline gives CDR1 SQVTM, CDR2 ANQGSEA. Trimming removed 6 bases from V and 4 bases from J, with 19 bases in between. The CDR3 is 15 amino acids. The CDR3 region has the DNA TGCAGCGTCGCGGGGGGGGTCATAACGGGAAACACCATATATTTT. The encoded protein is CSVAGGVITGNTIYF.

The chain joins TRBV7-2 to TRBJ1-3, with TRBD1 matching over 7 bases. V shed 5 bases and J 2 bases; nucleotides not matched to a gene: 9. CDR3 length: 16 amino acids. Germline V gene data show CDR1 as SGHTA and CDR2 as FQGNSA. CDR3 loop: CASSIGRGTAGNTIYF. DNA for the CDR3: TGTGCCAGCAGCATAGGGAGGGGGACAGCTGGAAACACCATATATTTT. The entire variable domain, with the rest obtained from reference TRBV7-2 and TRBJ1-3, is as follows: GAGVSQSPSNKVTEKGKDVELRCDPISGHTALYWYRQSLGQGLEFLIYFQGNSAPDKSGLPSDRFSAERTGGSVSTLTIQRTQQEDSAVYLCASSIGRGTAGNTIYFGEGSWLTVV.

The chain couples TRBV3-1 (or the pseudogene TRBV3-2) to TRBJ1-5; D unresolved. The germline V gene encodes CDR1 LGHDT and CDR2 YNNKEL (reference sequence). The CDR3 runs 17 residues. V was shortened by 1 base and J by 0 bases, with 13 bases between the two germline ends. CDR3 nucleotide sequence: TGTGCCAGCAGCCAAGGGGTGGCGGATTATAGCAATCAGCCCCAGCATTTT. It encodes CASSQGVADYSNQPQHF.

In this sample, this clone turned up a few times. The rearrangement uses TRBV6-6 and TRBJ2-3, with 10 bases identical to TRBD2. The junction had 6 bases not matched to a gene; V was cut back by 4 bases and J by 2 bases. This CDR3 region has 16 residues. Germline-derived CDR1 and CDR2 are MNHNY and SVGAGI (reference sequence). DNA for the CDR3: TGTGCCAGCAGTTCCGATCTAGCGGGAGTCACAGATACGCAGTATTTT. As protein: CASSSDLAGVTDTQYF.

This chain joins TRBV3-1 (or the pseudogene TRBV3-2) and TRBJ1-1, with D unclear. The CDR3 runs to 14 residues. From germline, CDR1 is LGHDT and CDR2 YNNKEL (reference sequence). Trimming stripped 1 base from V and 1 base from J, with 7 bases between. The CDR3 here is CASSQAAGNTEAFF. CDR3 bases: TGTGCCAGCAGCCAAGCGGCAGGGAACACTGAAGCTTTCTTT.

The chain has TRBV3-1 (or the pseudogene TRBV3-2) and TRBJ2-5, with D perhaps matching TRBD1 (6 bases). V was trimmed by 3 bases and J by 5 bases, leaving 13 bases between them. Germline CDR1 and CDR2: LGHDT and YNNKEL (reference sequence). The CDR3 spans 14 residues. CDR3 nucleotide sequence: TGTGCCAGCAGCCACCAGGGGCGAGGGGAGACCCAGTACTTC. Translating it yields CASSHQGRGETQYF.

V is TRBV29-1 and J is TRBJ1-2, with 8 nucleotides matching TRBD1. V was pared by 5 bases and J by 5 bases, with 10 bases of the junction left unmatched. Germline V gene lookup returns CDR1 SQVTM and CDR2 ANQGSEA. The CDR3 loop spans 14 amino acids. The CDR3 DNA follows: TGCAGCGTTAGGACAGGGTATAGTCAGTATGGCTACACCTTC. Translation: CSVRTGYSQYGYTF.

CDR3 sequence: CAISEESGTGGAGYGYTF. CDR3 bases: TGTGCCATCAGTGAGGAGTCGGGGACAGGGGGCGCCGGCTATGGCTACACCTTC. The chain is built from TRBV10-3 and TRBJ1-2; 12 positions match TRBD1. The CDR3 spans 18 residues. Trimming at V came to 2 bases and at J to 4 bases, leaving 11 bases not matched to a gene. Germline V gene sequence: CDR1 ENHRY, CDR2 SYGVKD.

This rearrangement joins TRBV2 to TRBJ2-3, with a possible D match to TRBD1 (6 bases). The V end lost 8 bases, the J end lost 1 base, and 16 bases lay between the germline ends. The CDR3 extends over 15 amino acids. Germline-derived CDR1 and CDR2 are SNHLY and FYNNEI. CDR3 DNA: TGTGCCAGCGAGACTCAGGGGTCTGGCACAGATACGCAGTATTTT. It specifies CASETQGSGTDTQYF.